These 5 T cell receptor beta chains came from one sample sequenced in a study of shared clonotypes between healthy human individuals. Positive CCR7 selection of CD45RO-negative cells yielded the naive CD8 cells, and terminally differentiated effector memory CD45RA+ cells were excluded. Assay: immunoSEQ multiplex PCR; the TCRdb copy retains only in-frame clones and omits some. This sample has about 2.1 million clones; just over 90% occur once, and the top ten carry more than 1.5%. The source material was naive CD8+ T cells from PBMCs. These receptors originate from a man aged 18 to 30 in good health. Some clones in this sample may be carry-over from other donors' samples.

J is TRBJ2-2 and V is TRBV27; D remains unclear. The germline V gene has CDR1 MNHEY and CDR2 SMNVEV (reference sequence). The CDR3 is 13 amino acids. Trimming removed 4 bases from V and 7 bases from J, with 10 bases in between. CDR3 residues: CASSYPLFGELFF. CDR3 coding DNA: TGTGCCAGCAGTTACCCCCTTTTCGGGGAGCTGTTTTTT.

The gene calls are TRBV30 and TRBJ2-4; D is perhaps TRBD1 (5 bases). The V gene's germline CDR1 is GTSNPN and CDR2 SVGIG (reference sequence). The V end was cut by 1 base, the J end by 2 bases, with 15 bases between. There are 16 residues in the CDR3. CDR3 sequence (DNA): TGTGCCTGGAGTGGCCCGATAGCAGGGCCCAAAAACATTCAGTACTTC. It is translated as CAWSGPIAGPKNIQYF.

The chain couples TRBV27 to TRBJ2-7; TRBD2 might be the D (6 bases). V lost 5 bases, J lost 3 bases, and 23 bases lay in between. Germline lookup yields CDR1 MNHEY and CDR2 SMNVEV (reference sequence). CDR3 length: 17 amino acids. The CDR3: CASSPYFGGEEYYEQYF. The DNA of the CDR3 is TGTGCCAGCAGTCCGTACTTCGGCGGGGAAGAATACTACGAGCAGTACTTC.

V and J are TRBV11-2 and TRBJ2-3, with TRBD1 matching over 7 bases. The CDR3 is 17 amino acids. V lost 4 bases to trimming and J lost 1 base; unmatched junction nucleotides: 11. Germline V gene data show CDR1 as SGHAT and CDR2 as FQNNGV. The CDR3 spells CASSSGTARIRTDTQYF. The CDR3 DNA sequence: TGTGCCAGCAGCTCCGGGACAGCAAGGATCCGCACAGATACGCAGTATTTT. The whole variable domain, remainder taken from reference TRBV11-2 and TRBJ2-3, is EAGVAQSPRYKIIEKRQSVAFWCNPISGHATLYWYQQILGQGPKLLIQFQNNGVVDDSQLPKDRFSAERLKGVDSTLKIQPAKLEDSAVYLCASSSGTARIRTDTQYFGPGTRLTVL.

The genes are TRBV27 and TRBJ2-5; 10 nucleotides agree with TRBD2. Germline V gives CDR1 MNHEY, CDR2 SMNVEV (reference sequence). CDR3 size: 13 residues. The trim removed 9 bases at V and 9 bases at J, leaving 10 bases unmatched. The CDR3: CASSSGSRWAQYF. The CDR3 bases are TGTGCCAGTTCTAGCGGGAGCCGCTGGGCCCAGTACTTC.